Many counts were recorded for the clone carrying this T cell receptor (beta chain). Ahead of thyroid surgery, no patient had received treatment of any kind. This entry belongs to a study of metastatic and nonmetastatic thyroid tumors. Study summary: Malignant and benign thyroid patients had repertoires compared in peripheral blood and tumor or nodule tissue.

MiXCR reprocessed the PCR reads for TCRdb. The sample carries about 21,000 clones, 11% recorded once. The CDR3 totals 15 residues. The germline V gene has CDR1 MNHEY and CDR2 SMNVEV (reference sequence). The ends lost 5 bases at V and 4 bases at J; junction bases unmatched: 7. This sequence originates from a female donor with papillary thyroid cancer or a benign thyroid nodule (not recorded which). Some clones in this sample may be carry-over from other donors' samples. This rearrangement joins TRBV27 to TRBJ2-5; 10 nucleotides match TRBD2. Sequenced material: blood. The CDR3 DNA reads TGTGCCAGCAGTCCTCTAGCGGGAGCGGGAGAGACCCAGTACTTC. This sequence encodes CASSPLAGAGETQYF.